What follows are 20 T cell receptor beta chains derived from one specimen sequenced in a study of T cells in Graves' hyperthyroidism and ophthalmopathy. Amplified TCR beta CDR3 regions came from RNA transcripts. Researchers ran a first-round RT-PCR on the TCR CDR3 using the HTBI primer set. Using its own MiXCR run on the multiplex PCR reads, TCRdb lists one record per CDR3 protein. The repertoire includes 750,000 to 950,000 distinct CDR3 sequences, roughly 40% of them detected once, and approximately 10% sits in the top ten. The sequencing sample was made of blood. The receptor source for this set is a man between 18 and 35 years old with Graves' hyperthyroidism.

This clonotype was recorded a few times. The CDR3 DNA reads as TGTGCCAGTGGGACAGATACCTCAACCGGGGAGCTGTTTTTT. It is translated as CASGTDTSTGELFF. The gene calls are TRBV2 and TRBJ2-2, with 7 positions matching TRBD1. Trimming took 9 bases from V and 5 from J; bases not matched to a gene: 9. The germline gives CDR1 SNHLY, CDR2 FYNNEI. The CDR3 spans 14 residues. Full variable domain (missing parts from reference TRBV2 and TRBJ2-2): EPEVTQTPSHQVTQMGQEVILRCVPISNHLYFYWYRQILGQKVEFLVSFYNNEISEKSEIFDDQFSVERPDGSNFTLKIRSTKLEDSAMYFCASGTDTSTGELFFGEGSRLTVL.

This chain uses TRBV2 with TRBJ2-7, with 7 bases fitting TRBD1. This CDR3 region has 14 residues. CDR1 and CDR2 (germline): SNHLY, FYNNEI. V lost 8 bases, J lost 2 bases, and 9 bases stayed unmatched. This CDR3 reads CASGPPDRAYEQYF. The CDR3 nucleotides read TGTGCCAGCGGGCCCCCCGACAGGGCCTACGAGCAGTACTTC.

The sample holds a few counts of this clonotype. The CDR3 nucleotides are TGTGCCAGCAGCGTACTGACAGTTGCGGACACTGAAGCTTTCTTT. Its translation: CASSVLTVADTEAFF. The chain joins TRBV5-6 to TRBJ1-1, with D possibly being TRBD1 (5 bases). Trimming took off 4 bases at V and 3 bases at J, with 16 bases between the two ends. CDR3 length: 15 amino acids. CDR1 SGHDT and CDR2 YYEEEE come from the germline V gene.

V usage is TRBV9 and J usage is TRBJ2-2; tentatively, D is TRBD2 (6 bases). Trimming pared 4 bases from V and 7 bases from J, leaving 14 bases between. This CDR3 is 14 amino acids long. Germline CDR1 is SGDLS and CDR2 is YYNGEE. CDR3 loop: CASSSPGGIGELFF. The CDR3 DNA follows: TGTGCCAGCAGCTCACCTGGGGGGATCGGGGAGCTGTTTTTT.

The V and J genes are TRBV7-8 and TRBJ2-2; either TRBD1 or TRBD2 may supply D (5 bases each). V lost 10 bases and J lost 2, with 23 bases in between. CDR3 size: 17 residues. The germline V gene encodes CDR1 SGHVS and CDR2 FQNEAQ. The CDR3 reads CATLRDDRIINTGELFF. DNA of the CDR3: TGTGCCACCCTGAGGGACGACAGAATAATAAACACCGGGGAGCTGTTTTTT.

The CDR3 reads CASSQDGRFYTF. In nucleotides, the CDR3 is TGCGCCAGCAGCCAGGACGGACGTTTTTACACCTTC. V is TRBV5-1 and J is TRBJ1-2; D remains ambiguous. V was clipped by 4 bases and J by 11 bases, with 15 bases between them. Germline-derived CDR1 and CDR2 are SGHRS and YFSETQ. The CDR3 extends over 12 amino acids.

This clonotype has a count of ten or more. The chain employs TRBV13 and TRBJ2-7; D ambiguous. Germline V gives CDR1 PRHDT, CDR2 FYEKMQ (reference sequence). V lost 2 bases, J lost 1 base, and 6 bases lay in between. The CDR3 totals 13 residues. CDR3: CASSLPNSYEQYF. CDR3 in DNA: TGTGCCAGCAGCTTACCAAATTCCTACGAGCAGTACTTC.

This clonotype was recorded at least ten times. The rearrangement uses TRBV9 and TRBJ1-5; maybe TRBD1 (5 bases). CDR3 length equals 14 residues. CDR1 and CDR2 (germline): SGDLS, YYNGEE. V was pared by 3 bases and J by 5 bases, with 12 bases between. CDR3 in amino acids: CASSGDGADQPQHF. CDR3 bases: TGTGCCAGCAGCGGGGACGGTGCGGATCAGCCCCAGCATTTT. Drawing the rest from reference TRBV9 and TRBJ1-5, the complete variable domain is DSGVTQTPKHLITATGQRVTLRCSPRSGDLSVYWYQQSLDQGLQFLIQYYNGEERAKGNILERFSAQQFPDLHSELNLSSLELGDSALYFCASSGDGADQPQHFGDGTRLSIL.

The rearrangement links TRBV28 to TRBJ1-1; a possible D gene is TRBD1 (6 bases). From germline, CDR1 is MDHEN and CDR2 SYDVKM. Deletions cut 5 bases from V and 4 bases from J, with 14 bases between. The CDR3 contains 14 residues. The CDR3, as DNA: TGTGCCAGCAGTCCCCAAGGACAGACCACTGAAGCTTTCTTT. Translating gives CASSPQGQTTEAFF.

The gene calls are TRBV5-6 and TRBJ1-2; no clear D gene. The CDR3 totals 11 residues. Germline V gene data show CDR1 as SGHDT and CDR2 as YYEEEE. V was shortened by 5 bases and J by 12 bases, with 14 bases between the two germline ends. The CDR3 bases are TGTGCCAGCAGTACCTATGGGGAAAACACCTTC. This gives the protein CASSTYGENTF.

The chain links TRBV11-2 to TRBJ1-4, with D possibly matching TRBD1 (6 bases). Germline CDR1 is SGHAT and CDR2 is FQNNGV. The CDR3 contains 14 residues. Trimming left V 3 bases short and J 8 bases short, with 13 bases between. Here the CDR3 DNA reads TGTGCCAGCAGCTTTCGGGGGGCGGGCGAAAAACTGTTTTTT. Translated, it gives CASSFRGAGEKLFF. Full variable domain (missing parts from reference TRBV11-2 and TRBJ1-4): EAGVAQSPRYKIIEKRQSVAFWCNPISGHATLYWYQQILGQGPKLLIQFQNNGVVDDSQLPKDRFSAERLKGVDSTLKIQPAKLEDSAVYLCASSFRGAGEKLFFGSGTQLSVL.

This clonotype has more than one count but fewer than ten. The chain uses TRBV6-5 and TRBJ2-6; D is ambiguous. Trimming removed 2 bases at V and 0 bases at J, with 5 bases between. The CDR3 spans 15 residues. Germline-derived CDR1 and CDR2 are MNHEY and SVGAGI. This chain's CDR3 is CASSYGFSGANVLTF. The CDR3 region has the DNA TGTGCCAGCAGTTACGGTTTCTCTGGGGCCAACGTCCTGACTTTC.

V gene TRBV10-3 combines with J gene TRBJ2-5; D is uncertain. The CDR3 is 13 residues long. Germline assignment: CDR1 ENHRY and CDR2 SYGVKD. Trimming left V 10 bases short and J 4 bases short, with 16 bases between. The CDR3 sequence: CASIQRFGETQYF. CDR3 DNA sequence: TGTGCCAGCATCCAACGATTCGGAGAGACCCAGTACTTC.

This clonotype was counted between two and nine times. V is TRBV9 and J is TRBJ2-7, with D hard to call. The CDR3 has 14 amino acids. In germline, CDR1 is SGDLS, CDR2 YYNGEE. The V end lost 2 bases, the J end lost 3 bases, and 12 bases lay between the germline ends. For the CDR3, the DNA is TGTGCCAGCAGCGTCCAACCAGAAAGCTACGAGCAGTACTTC. Translation gives CASSVQPESYEQYF.

The rearrangement links TRBV4-1 to TRBJ1-1; 7 nucleotides line up with TRBD1. The germline V gene has CDR1 MGHRA and CDR2 YSYEKL. There are 14 residues in the CDR3. Germline trimming cut 4 bases from V and 5 bases from J; bases unmatched to any gene: 7. CDR3 region: CASSLRGPRTEAFF. CDR3 nucleotides: TGCGCCAGCAGCCTTAGGGGGCCGCGGACTGAAGCTTTCTTT.

This clonotype was seen at least ten times. This chain links TRBV2 with TRBJ2-6, with no clear D. Trimming cost V 7 bases and J 4 bases, with 17 bases left between them. Germline lookup yields CDR1 SNHLY and CDR2 FYNNEI. The CDR3 runs 16 residues. CDR3 DNA sequence: TGTGCCAGCACCACCTTCCCTGGGCGGGGGGCCAACGTCCTGACTTTC. Translated: CASTTFPGRGANVLTF.

The chain is built from TRBV29-1 and TRBJ2-5; 8 bases match TRBD1. J gave up 2 bases and V 6 bases, and 5 bases lay outside the gene matches. CDR1 is SQVTM and CDR2 is ANQGSEA in the germline V gene. This CDR3 spans 13 amino acids. CDR3 region: CSVEDRAQETQYF. CDR3 in DNA: TGCAGCGTCGAGGACAGGGCGCAAGAGACCCAGTACTTC.

The chain recombines TRBV7-9 with TRBJ1-5, with 10 bases lining up with TRBD1. The length of the CDR3 is 16 residues. Trimming at V came to 6 bases and at J to 3 bases, leaving 8 bases not matched to a gene. Germline V CDR1 and CDR2: SEHNR, FQNEAQ (reference sequence). CDR3 nucleotides: TGTGCCAGCAGTGGACAGGGGGAAGAGAACAATCAGCCCCAGCATTTT. Its translation: CASSGQGEENNQPQHF.

This clonotype showed up just once. The CDR3 reads CASSLDLRDRKETQYF. CDR3 nucleotides: TGTGCCAGCAGCTTAGATCTTCGGGATAGGAAAGAGACCCAGTACTTC. The chain has TRBV11-2 and TRBJ2-5, with TRBD2 as a possible D gene (5 bases). Germline CDR1 SGHAT, CDR2 FQNNGV. The CDR3 consists of 16 residues. The germline V and J ends were trimmed by 0 bases and 3 bases, with 14 bases remaining between them. The full variable domain, in which reference TRBV11-2 and TRBJ2-5 provide the parts outside the CDR3, is EAGVAQSPRYKIIEKRQSVAFWCNPISGHATLYWYQQILGQGPKLLIQFQNNGVVDDSQLPKDRFSAERLKGVDSTLKIQPAKLEDSAVYLCASSLDLRDRKETQYFGPGTRLLVL.

In its sample, this clonotype was seen once. The chain uses TRBV20-1 and TRBJ2-7; the match to TRBD1 covers 9 bases. Germline CDR1 and CDR2: DFQATT and SNEGSKA (reference sequence). The CDR3 is 14 residues long. The V gene end was trimmed by 1 base and the J gene end by 7 bases; junction bases not matched to a gene: 8. The CDR3: CSARGLDRGDEQYF. CDR3 sequence (DNA): TGCAGTGCTAGAGGACTTGACAGGGGGGATGAGCAGTACTTC.